This is a list of T cell receptor beta chains from one sample in a study of technical replicates of blood from a handful of donors. Data came from immunoSEQ multiplex PCR; TCRdb stores just in-frame clones and leaves some out. This table has some 87,000 clones, less than 98% appearing once. Sequencing was performed on T cells isolated from PBMCs. The receptors here all came from a human donor in good health. CDR3s include the opening cysteine and the closing phenylalanine or tryptophan. D genes are given only for firm matches. The listing skips clone size in some rows; elsewhere it reads once, few, many or a size class.

TRBV27	.	TRBJ1-1	TRBD1	TGTGCCAGCAGTTTAGGGTATGGCAGGGGGCTAGCTTTCTTT	CASSLGYGRGLAFF
TRBV2	.	TRBJ1-5	.	TGTGCCAGCAGTGAACTTCGACAGTCGAATCAGCCCCAGCATTTT	CASSELRQSNQPQHF
TRBV11-2	.	TRBJ1-4	.	TGTGCCAGCAGCTTATGGGGCACAACTAATGAAAAACTGTTTTTT	CASSLWGTTNEKLFF
TRBV6-1	.	TRBJ1-2	.	TGTGCCAGCAGTGGAGGAGACAGGAAACTAAACTATGGCTACACCTTC	CASSGGDRKLNYGYTF
TRBV10-3	.	TRBJ2-1	TRBD1	TGTGCCATCAGTGAGTCGGACAGGGGGCGCGAGGGGCAGTTCTTC	CAISESDRGREGQFF
TRBV6-1	.	TRBJ2-1	.	TGTGCCAGCAGTGAGATGGCAGGGGGGTCCTACAATGAGCAGTTCTTC	CASSEMAGGSYNEQFF
TRBV29-1	.	TRBJ2-3	TRBD1	TGCAGCGTTGAAAAGACAGGGGGCGCAGATACGCAGTATTTT	CSVEKTGGADTQYF
TRBV7-6	once	TRBJ2-3	TRBD2	TGTGCCAGCAGGCCAACTAGCGGGGGTAGCACAGATACGCAGTATTTT	CASRPTSGGSTDTQYF
TRBV5-1	.	TRBJ2-2	TRBD2	TGCGCCAGCAGGTCAGCTAGCGGGAGCACCGGGGAGCTGTTTTTT	CASRSASGSTGELFF
TRBV27	.	TRBJ2-1	.	TGTGCCAGCAGTAGCCTGGGACTGTTTAGGCAGTTCTTC	CASSSLGLFRQFF
TRBV7-8	.	TRBJ1-2	.	TGTGCCAGCAGCTTAGGGGGGGGCTATGGCTACACCTTC	CASSLGGGYGYTF
TRBV5-1	.	TRBJ2-1	.	TGCGCCAGCAGCTTGGTTTCGGTGGGGCAGAGCTCCTACAATGAGCAGTTCTTC	CASSLVSVGQSSYNEQFF
TRBV5-1	once	TRBJ2-2	.	TGCGCCAGCAGCTTAGGGGGGAACACCGGGGAGCTGTTTTTT	CASSLGGNTGELFF
TRBV28	.	TRBJ2-7	TRBD1	TGTGCCAGCAGTTGGACAGGGTACTCCTACGAGCAGTACTTC	CASSWTGYSYEQYF
TRBV11-2	once	TRBJ2-2	.	TGTGCCAGCAGCTTAGATTGGTATGGTTCAGACACCGGGGAGCTGTTTTTT	CASSLDWYGSDTGELFF
TRBV28	.	TRBJ1-4	TRBD1	TGTGCCAGCAGCTCCGGACAGGGGGCGCGTGTAGGTAATGAAAAACTGTTTTTT	CASSSGQGARVGNEKLFF
TRBV10-3	.	TRBJ1-1	TRBD1	TGTGCCATCAGTGCCCGTTCGGGACAGGGAGCGAACACTGAAGCTTTCTTT	CAISARSGQGANTEAFF
TRBV10-1	.	TRBJ1-1	.	TGCGCCAGCAGTGACGGGAGGACTGAAGCTTTCTTT	CASSDGRTEAFF
TRBV6-4	.	TRBJ2-3	.	TGTGCCAGCAGTGACTCTGCGGGTTCCACAGATACGCAGTATTTT	CASSDSAGSTDTQYF
TRBV19	.	TRBJ2-7	.	TGTGCCAGTGGACAGTCCCACGAGCAGTACTTC	CASGQSHEQYF
TRBV30	.	TRBJ2-5	TRBD2	TGTGCCTGGAGTTTAGCGGGGGGCCAAGAGACCCAGTACTTC	CAWSLAGGQETQYF
TRBV5-6	.	TRBJ1-2	.	TGTGCCAGCAGCTTGGAAGGGCCGGGGATTGGCTACACCTTC	CASSLEGPGIGYTF
TRBV12-1	.	TRBJ1-1	.	TGTGCCAGCAGCACGTTTTCTCCCGCGGCTACAGGGGGAGTCTGTGGTTGCACTGAAGCTTTCTTT	CASSTFSPAATGGVCGCTEAFF
TRBV29-1	.	TRBJ2-3	.	TGCAGCGTTCCGGGGGGACAGGTCACAGATACGCAGTATTTT	CSVPGGQVTDTQYF
TRBV18	.	TRBJ2-7	TRBD1	TGTGCCAGCTCACCGGACAGGGTGTACGAGCAGTACTTC	CASSPDRVYEQYF
TRBV21-1	.	TRBJ1-5	.	TGTGCCAGCAGCAAACGGGGGGATAGCAATCAGCCCCAGCATTTT	CASSKRGDSNQPQHF
TRBV27	.	TRBJ2-1	.	TGTGCCAGCAGTTCCCCCCTCCTAGCAAGCGAGCAGTTCTTC	CASSSPLLASEQFF
TRBV2	once	TRBJ2-3	TRBD1	TGTGCCAGCATATCCGGACAGGGTAGGACAGATACGCAGTATTTT	CASISGQGRTDTQYF
TRBV7-7	.	TRBJ2-7	.	TGTGCCAGCAGCCGCGGGACAGCCATGTCCTACGAGCAGTACTTC	CASSRGTAMSYEQYF
TRBV14	.	TRBJ2-1	.	TGTGCCAGCAGCAAAGGAGGGGGCGTTGAGCAGTTCTTC	CASSKGGGVEQFF
TRBV9	.	TRBJ2-2	TRBD2	TGTGCCAGCACAGGAAAAACTAGCGGGAGAGGCACCGGGGAGCTGTTTTTT	CASTGKTSGRGTGELFF
TRBV7-9	.	TRBJ1-2	.	TGTGCCAGCAGCTTAGGTCAGTCCTATGGCTACACCTTC	CASSLGQSYGYTF
TRBV7-6	once	TRBJ2-2	TRBD2	TGTGCCAGCAGCCCCTGGTTGACTAGCGCCACCGGGGAGCTGTTTTTT	CASSPWLTSATGELFF
TRBV11-3	.	TRBJ2-7	.	TGTGCCAGCAGCTTAGATAGTTGGAGCTCCTACGAGCAGTACTTC	CASSLDSWSSYEQYF
TRBV5-1	.	TRBJ1-1	.	TGCGCCAGCAGCTTGTTTAAGGGGTCAAACACTGAAGCTTTCTTT	CASSLFKGSNTEAFF
TRBV6-5	.	TRBJ1-5	.	TGTGCCAGCAGTTATCAGGGTGGCAATCAGCCCCAGCATTTT	CASSYQGGNQPQHF
TRBV6-1	.	TRBJ2-2	.	TGTGCCAGCAGCGAGGTCGGGGACGGGGAGCTGTTTTTT	CASSEVGDGELFF
TRBV14	.	TRBJ2-2	TRBD1	TGTGCCAGCAGCGGAACAGGGGCCAGCGGGGAGCTGTTTTTT	CASSGTGASGELFF
TRBV11-2	.	TRBJ2-3	.	TGTGCCAGCAGCTTATATACTAGTTTGCCAGATACGCAGTATTTT	CASSLYTSLPDTQYF
TRBV5-1	.	TRBJ2-3	TRBD1	TGCGCCAGCAGCGCAGGGGGCGACGGCACAGATACGCAGTATTTT	CASSAGGDGTDTQYF
TRBV7-2	.	TRBJ2-1	TRBD2	TGTGCCAGCAGCCCCGGGACTAGCGGGACGCAGTTCTTC	CASSPGTSGTQFF
TRBV11-3	.	TRBJ2-7	.	TGTGCCAGCAGCTTAGATCCGTTCTCCTACGAGCAGTACTTC	CASSLDPFSYEQYF
TRBV18	.	TRBJ2-1	.	TGTGCCAGCTCACCCATCAATGAGCAGTTCTTC	CASSPINEQFF
TRBV7-6	.	TRBJ2-3	TRBD1	TGTGCCAGCAGCTCGCTGACAGGGGGCAAGACAGATACGCAGTATTTT	CASSSLTGGKTDTQYF
TRBV7-9	.	TRBJ2-5	TRBD1	TGTGCCAGCAGCTTATCTGTTGGGACAGGGGAGTTTGGAGGGGAGACCCAGTACTTC	CASSLSVGTGEFGGETQYF
TRBV28	.	TRBJ1-3	.	TGTGCCAGCAGTGGCCCAGGGTACTCTGGAAACACCATATATTTT	CASSGPGYSGNTIYF
TRBV5-4	once	TRBJ2-3	TRBD1	TGTGCCAGCAGCTCCCGGGACAGGGCCACAGATACGCAGTATTTT	CASSSRDRATDTQYF
TRBV10-2	.	TRBJ1-4	.	TGCGCCAGATACAGGGTGGGCGAAAAACTGTTTTTT	CARYRVGEKLFF
TRBV7-2	.	TRBJ2-7	.	TGTGCCAGCAGCTTATGGCCCCCCTACGAGCAGTACTTC	CASSLWPPYEQYF